Given below is one T cell receptor beta chain in context. This clonotype appeared many times. Its cognate antigen has yet to be identified. Base qualities are missing; no much larger clone stands one base away. Bone marrow was sampled from every patient at the time of active disease. Isolation of bone marrow mononuclear cells was performed by Ficoll-Hypaque density gradient centrifugation. CD138-negative cells were obtained by negative selection after labeling with CD138 magnetic microbeads on a MACS separator, removing myeloma plasma cells. Flow cytometry on an Attune NxT with CD138 antibodies was used to check the purity of the isolated cells. Total RNA was extracted using TRIzol reagent and was quantified on a NanoDrop spectrophotometer. For each patient, paired RNA-seq and IR-seq were run on the CD138-negative bone marrow sample from that patient. The sample is drawn from a study of read filtering for tumor transcriptome and immune sequencing (dated by TCRdb to about 2020). General notes on the study: The cohort had roughly 17 male and roughly 14 female patients with a mean age of about 66 years, ranging from about 40 to 85. Under revised international staging, 8 or 9 patients fell into R-ISS I, more than 15 into R-ISS II and 7 into R-ISS III. Whole-transcriptome libraries were prepared with the TruSeq RNA Access Library Prep Kit after DNase treatment. Per sample, about 4.05 to 10.27 million TCR-region mapped reads were obtained with IR-seq, compared with only 85 to 1273 with RNA-seq. Using the same bone marrow samples, the study ran both targeted immune repertoire sequencing and bulk whole-transcriptome sequencing and then compared the TCR repertoires from each method. A main aim was a read-filtering strategy for immune repertoire data, specifically whether clonotypes supported by a single read should be removed. The research as a whole found: In IR-seq, 80% to 85% of clonotypes but 3% to 3.5% of total reads were represented by single-read clonotypes, whereas in RNA-seq, roughly three quarters of clonotypes and around 45% of reads were represented by single-read clonotypes. IR-seq captured clonotypes at much higher depth and more reliably than RNA-seq, and smaller IR-seq throughput sufficed to identify most shared clonotypes. The sorted CD138-negative fraction was a mixed bone marrow immune population, not purified T cells. The correlation between IR-seq and RNA-seq shared clonotype proportions rose when single-read clonotypes were removed.

TCR libraries were built from about 370 ng RNA with the Immunoverse kit, using molecular barcoded adaptors covering alpha/delta and beta/gamma chains. TCR library preparation used the same RNA that was used for transcriptome sequencing. TCR libraries were sequenced on an Illumina HiSeq 4000 with 2 x 150 cycles. Concerning the study's data processing: Using MiXCR, which included quality filtering and error correction, TCR reads were aligned to human V, D, J and C references and then assembled into CDR3 clonotypes. The tcR package in R was used for analysis of clonotype counts and gene usage diversity. For inspection of raw mapping reads, RNA-seq reads were mapped by STAR aligner version 2.5.3a onto GRCh37 of the human genome. To test how sequencing depth affected the clonotypes detected, IR-seq fastq files were randomly downsampled with Seqtk 1.3. TCRdb's own reprocessing of the public reads used fastp at Q25 and MiXCR and kept productive beta chains. Identical CDR3 protein sequences are pooled into one entry, listed with their most common genes and DNA. In this record, the V and J calls reflect TCRdb's handling and not the investigators' own analysis. This sample gives around 140,000 distinct CDR3 sequences in total; about 12% of them show up just once. The leading ten clones occupy about 7.7% of the sample.

A distance of 11 bases separates the germline ends of V and J, which lose 5 bases and 5 bases respectively. Including cysteine and phenylalanine, the CDR3 has 13 amino acids. CDR3 DNA only is kept here, 39 bases in frame from base 1. The germline V gene encodes CDR1 SGHRS and CDR2 YFSETQ. This TCR came from a donor aged 40 or over with multiple myeloma. Sequencing was carried out using a population of CD138-negative cells sorted from bone marrow. The cell subset or site tag for this specimen amounts to: bone marrow mononuclear cells depleted of CD138+ plasma/myeloma cells by negative magnetic selection. This receptor chain uses TRBV5-1 and TRBJ2-1, with the identity of the D gene unclear. The DNA sequence follows: TGCGCCAGCAGGACCATATCTGACAATGAGCAGTTCTTC. Its product reads: CASRTISDNEQFF.